A single sample is the source of the 8 T cell receptor beta chains below, sequenced in a study of blood T cell repertoires in COVID-19. The assay was immunoSEQ multiplex PCR, and TCRdb's table has in-frame clones only and misses some. The table includes 200,000 or so clones, around 88% detected once. The specimen sequenced was PBMCs or T cells enriched from blood (not recorded which). The source is a woman in her thirties or forties with acute COVID-19.

This clone showed up just once. V is TRBV10-2 and J is TRBJ1-5; D might be TRBD1 (6 bases). The CDR3 sequence is 17 residues long. Trimming pared 3 bases from V and 3 bases from J, leaving 18 bases between. Looked up from germline, CDR1 is WSHSY and CDR2 is SAAADI. CDR3 sequence: CASSDLAGTSDNQPQHF. CDR3 nucleotides: TGCGCCAGCAGTGATTTAGCCGGGACAAGCGACAATCAGCCCCAGCATTTT.

The chain is built from TRBV19 and TRBJ1-3, with D perhaps TRBD1 (6 bases). CDR1 and CDR2 from the germline V gene are LNHDA and SQIVND (reference sequence). The CDR3 is 13 residues long. V was pared by 8 bases and J by 0 bases, with 8 bases between. CDR3 protein: CASRTASGNTIYF. For the CDR3, the DNA is TGTGCCAGTCGGACAGCCTCTGGAAACACCATATATTTT.

The V and J genes are TRBV30 and TRBJ2-1; TRBD2 matches 7 bases. Germline V lookup: CDR1 GTSNPN, CDR2 SVGIG (reference sequence). The CDR3 contains 13 residues. Trimming cost V 2 bases and J 8 bases; bases outside gene matches: 6. The CDR3 region is CAWSWGGGDEQFF. DNA for the CDR3: TGTGCCTGGAGTTGGGGGGGTGGGGATGAGCAGTTCTTC.

The gene calls are TRBV18 and TRBJ2-5; TRBD2 might be the D (5 bases). The CDR3 is 12 residues long. CDR1 and CDR2 from the germline V gene are KGHSH and LQKENI. With 3 bases removed from V and 5 bases from J, the gap between germline ends came to 7 bases. CDR3 nucleotides: TGTGCCAGCTCACCTACGGGGGAGACCCAGTACTTC. Translation gives CASSPTGETQYF.

The V call is TRBV7-2, the J call TRBJ2-5, with D maybe TRBD2 (6 bases). CDR1 and CDR2 from the germline V gene are SGHTA and FQGNSA. The CDR3 consists of 14 residues. V was clipped by 3 bases and J by 2 bases, with 10 bases between them. CDR3 protein: CASSFNGGQETQYF. CDR3 nucleotide sequence: TGTGCCAGCAGCTTCAACGGGGGACAAGAGACCCAGTACTTC.

A single count supports this clone. CDR3 sequence reads: CASSSRQGRSEQYF. The CDR3 DNA is TGCGCCAGCAGCTCTCGACAGGGAAGGAGCGAGCAGTACTTC. The chain links TRBV5-1 to TRBJ2-7; 7 nucleotides match TRBD1. The CDR3 is made up of 14 amino acids. Germline CDR1 SGHRS, CDR2 YFSETQ. With V trimmed by 3 bases and J by 6 bases, 9 bases remained unmatched.

The chain couples TRBV7-2 to TRBJ2-1; no reliable D call. V lost 5 bases and J 0 bases, leaving 11 bases between the germline ends. The CDR3 has 15 residues. Germline V gene lookup returns CDR1 SGHTA and CDR2 FQGNSA. DNA of the CDR3: TGTGCCAGCAGCATAAGACGGAGCTCCTACAATGAGCAGTTCTTC. Its protein is CASSIRRSSYNEQFF. Full variable domain (missing parts from reference TRBV7-2 and TRBJ2-1): GAGVSQSPSNKVTEKGKDVELRCDPISGHTALYWYRQSLGQGLEFLIYFQGNSAPDKSGLPSDRFSAERTGGSVSTLTIQRTQQEDSAVYLCASSIRRSSYNEQFFGPGTRLTVL.

This clone came up once. J is TRBJ1-2 and V is TRBV19; unclear D gene. The V gene lost 5 bases and the J gene lost 6 bases, with 16 bases spanning the gap. CDR1 is LNHDA, CDR2 SQIVND, per germline (reference sequence). The CDR3 runs to 14 residues. Here the CDR3 reads CASSPRSGYDGYTF. The CDR3 nucleotides read TGTGCCAGTAGTCCCCGGTCGGGGTATGATGGCTACACCTTC.